The subject of this entry is one T cell receptor beta chain. The data were obtained in a study of T-cell memory formation after mild COVID-19. Across the whole study: Clusters were largely donor specific.

Each CDR3 protein is one row after TCRdb ran MiXCR on the 5' RACE reads. The table includes roughly 130,000 distinct CDR3 sequences, about 6% detected once. This CDR3 is built from 12 residues. Trimming took off 4 bases at V and 4 bases at J, with 8 bases between the two ends. In germline, CDR1 is SQVTM, CDR2 ANQGSEA. The sample taken for sequencing was PBMCs or a T cell subset sorted from them (not recorded which). This chain links TRBV29-1 with TRBJ1-5; D ambiguous. This receptor was identified in an adult woman who had mild COVID-19 (a few samples of this study predate the infection). Cell type and time point are not known. The CDR3 DNA reads as TGCAGCGTTGTGGGAGATAATCAGCCCCAGCATTTT. Protein product: CSVVGDNQPQHF.